This T cell receptor beta chain was captured in a study of response to subunit inactivated influenza vaccine. Study observations and caveats: The authors offered the suggestion that each seasonal influenza vaccination recruits few new T cells.

This clonotype has ten or more counts. The target antigen is unknown. TCRdb recomputed calls from the RT-PCR reads with MiXCR, one row per CDR3 protein. The repertoire holds around 530,000 distinct CDR3 sequences, 10% to 15% seen once, with roughly a tenth in the top ten. The CDR3 covers 14 residues. The V end was cut by 2 bases, the J end by 5 bases, with 10 bases between. CDR1 SGHDT and CDR2 YYEEEE come from the germline V gene. The chain links TRBV5-6 to TRBJ2-2, with D unresolved. Sequencing was performed on PBMCs from blood, taken on the day of vaccination. This receptor was identified in a man aged 45-65 years who received an inactivated influenza vaccine. CDR3 region: CASSFYTRTGELFF. In DNA form, the CDR3 reads TGTGCCAGCAGCTTCTATACCAGGACCGGGGAGCTGTTTTTT.